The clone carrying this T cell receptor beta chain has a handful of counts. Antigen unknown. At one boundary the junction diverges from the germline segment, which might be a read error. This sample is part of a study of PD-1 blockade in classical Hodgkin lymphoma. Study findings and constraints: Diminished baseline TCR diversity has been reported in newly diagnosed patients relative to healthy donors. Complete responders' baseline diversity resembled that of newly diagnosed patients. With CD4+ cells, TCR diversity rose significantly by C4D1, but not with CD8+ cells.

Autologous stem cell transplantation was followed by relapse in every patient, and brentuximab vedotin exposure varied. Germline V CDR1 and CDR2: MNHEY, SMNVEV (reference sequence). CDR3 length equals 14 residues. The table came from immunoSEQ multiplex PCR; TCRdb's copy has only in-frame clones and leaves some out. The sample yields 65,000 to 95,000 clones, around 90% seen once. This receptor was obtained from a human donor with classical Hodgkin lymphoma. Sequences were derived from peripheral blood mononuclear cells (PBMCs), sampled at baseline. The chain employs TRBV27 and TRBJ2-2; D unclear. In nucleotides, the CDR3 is TGTGCCAGCCACCCGAGAGCGAAAACCGGGGAGCTGTTTTTT. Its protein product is CASHPRAKTGELFF.